One TCR beta chain is described in this entry. This sample is drawn from a study of shared clonotypes between healthy human individuals. The V end lost 2 bases, the J end lost 0 bases, and 11 bases lay between the germline ends. Germline CDR1 and CDR2: SGHTA and FQGTGA. This CDR3 is built from 16 residues. Per the study methods: There were no quality scores in the junction-only immunoSEQ sequences, so filtering differed. Sequenced by immunoSEQ multiplex PCR; TCRdb stores in-frame clones only, minus some. The V and J calls and clone size were taken over from that table, and D and trimming were inferred from the DNA. The profile shows more than 1,200,000 clones, 98% to 99% of them singletons.

The sequence came from a man in his thirties or forties in good health. Sequencing was performed on naive CD4+ T cells sorted from blood. Sample subset: CD45RA+ positively selected. The J gene is TRBJ2-1, the V gene TRBV7-3; D is perhaps TRBD2 (6 bases). CDR3 coding DNA: TGTGCCAGCAGCTTAGGGGGGACGAGCTCCTACAATGAGCAGTTCTTC. As protein: CASSLGGTSSYNEQFF.